The 10 T cell receptor beta chains reported below all come from one sample, sequenced in a study of T cell changes during pregnancy in multiple sclerosis. TCRdb's table, derived via immunoSEQ multiplex PCR, lists solely in-frame clones and lacks some. This table holds 70,000 to 95,000 clones, around 93% found once. The sequencing here drew on peripheral blood, taken in the third trimester of pregnancy. Every receptor here comes from a female donor with multiple sclerosis, enrolled in a pregnancy study.

J is TRBJ2-1 and V is TRBV29-1; D is perhaps TRBD2 (6 bases). Trimming took 3 bases from V and 10 from J, leaving 16 bases between them. Germline V gene lookup returns CDR1 SQVTM and CDR2 ANQGSEA. This CDR3 has 13 amino acids. The CDR3 nucleotides are TGCAGCGTTGAGAGTGGCGGGATAGAGGAGCAGTTCTTC. This gives the protein CSVESGGIEEQFF.

This CDR3 reads CLLRTGELFF. Here the CDR3 DNA reads TGTCTTCTCAGGACCGGGGAGCTGTTTTTT. The chain is built from TRBV2 and TRBJ2-2; no reliable D call. CDR1 and CDR2 from the germline V gene are SNHLY and FYNNEI. The CDR3 runs to 10 residues.

The CDR3 DNA sequence: TGTGCCAGCAGCCCCCCCATGGACAGGGAGAACAATGAGCAGTTCTTC. Protein sequence: CASSPPMDRENNEQFF. The rearrangement joins TRBV2 to TRBJ2-1; the match to TRBD1 covers 8 bases. Germline-derived CDR1 and CDR2 are SNHLY and FYNNEI. J was trimmed by 5 bases and V by 6 bases; bases with no gene match: 12. The length of the CDR3 is 16 residues.

J is TRBJ1-1 and V is TRBV7-9; 7 nucleotides agree with TRBD1. Germline V gene lookup returns CDR1 SEHNR and CDR2 FQNEAQ (reference sequence). This CDR3 has 15 amino acids. With 4 bases clipped from V and 1 base from J, the junction kept 6 bases outside the gene matches. CDR3 bases: TGTGCCAGCAGCTCCCGGGACAGCGAGAACACTGAAGCTTTCTTT. Protein product: CASSSRDSENTEAFF. The complete variable domain, with remaining parts taken from reference TRBV7-9 and TRBJ1-1, reads DTGVSQNPRHKITKRGQNVTFRCDPISEHNRLYWYRQTLGQGPEFLTYFQNEAQLEKSRLLSDRFSAERPKGSFSTLEIQRTEQGDSAMYLCASSSRDSENTEAFFGQGTRLTVV.

V is TRBV27 and J is TRBJ1-5; TRBD1 matches 7 bases. The CDR3 extends over 12 amino acids. Trimming cost V 8 bases and J 4 bases; bases outside gene matches: 2. CDR1 and CDR2 (germline): MNHEY, SMNVEV (reference sequence). The CDR3 DNA reads TGTGCCAGCCGGACAGGAAATCAGCCCCAGCATTTT. Translating gives CASRTGNQPQHF.

This chain connects TRBV2 to TRBJ2-7; 10 nucleotides agree with TRBD1. Trimming at V came to 5 bases and at J to 7 bases, leaving 5 bases not matched to a gene. The CDR3 sequence is 13 residues long. Germline CDR1 and CDR2: SNHLY and FYNNEI. CDR3 amino acids: CASSPGQGLEQYF. The CDR3 region has the DNA TGTGCCAGCAGTCCGGGACAGGGGTTGGAGCAGTACTTC.

V and J are TRBV25-1 and TRBJ1-3; 8 nucleotides align to TRBD1. Looked up from germline, CDR1 is MGHDK and CDR2 is SYGVNS. J gave up 3 bases and V 6 bases, and 4 bases lay outside the gene matches. This CDR3 has 14 amino acids. The CDR3 loop reads CASRTTGDGNTIYF. CDR3 in DNA: TGTGCCAGCAGAACGACAGGGGATGGAAACACCATATATTTT.

CDR3 region: CASRFPRTGENQPQHF. The CDR3 DNA is TGTGCCAGCAGATTCCCCCGGACAGGGGAGAATCAGCCCCAGCATTTT. The chain uses TRBV28 and TRBJ1-5; TRBD1 aligns across 9 bases. The CDR3 has 16 residues. The junction had 10 bases not matched to a gene; V was cut back by 6 bases and J by 4 bases. Germline V lookup: CDR1 MDHEN, CDR2 SYDVKM.

The chain is built from TRBV27 and TRBJ1-5, with D hard to call. CDR1 and CDR2 (germline): MNHEY, SMNVEV (reference sequence). This CDR3 is built from 15 residues. Trimming removed 0 bases at V and 4 bases at J, with 10 bases between. CDR3 sequence reads: CASSLSLFENQPQHF. CDR3 nucleotide sequence: TGTGCCAGCAGTTTATCGCTCTTTGAGAATCAGCCCCAGCATTTT.

The J gene is TRBJ2-7, the V gene TRBV2; D perhaps matches TRBD1 (5 bases). There are 14 residues in the CDR3. Per germline, CDR1 SNHLY and CDR2 FYNNEI. Trimming took off 4 bases at V and 3 bases at J, with 13 bases between the two ends. Here the CDR3 reads CASSVNGALYEQYF. The DNA for the CDR3 is TGTGCCAGCAGTGTCAATGGGGCCCTCTACGAGCAGTACTTC.